These T cell receptor beta chains were read from a single sample in a study of regulatory T cells in long-lasting Graves disease. TCRdb ran MiXCR on the multiplex PCR reads and lists one entry per CDR3 protein. The sample lists about 400,000 distinct CDR3 sequences, around 21% seen once, with about a fifth in the top ten. Sequences were derived from peripheral blood mononuclear cells (PBMCs), sampled when the disease was refractory, from a patient treated with antithyroid drugs. The origin of the receptors is a female donor with Graves disease. Both conserved end residues are part of each CDR3. Each record gives: V gene, CDR3 protein.

>TRBV18
CASSPPMGPHEQYF
>TRBV28
CASTPGGRATENQPQHF
>TRBV2
CASFRTGAKTYEQYF
>TRBV12-3/TRBV12-4
CASRRGDTEAFF
>TRBV6-1
CASSRSWAGANVLTF
>TRBV28
CASSLDTDAYEQYF
>TRBV28
CASSFTGNSYNSPLHF
>TRBV20-1
CSARDRTSSYEQYF
>TRBV12-3/TRBV12-4
CTSSLGTGGETQYF
>TRBV6-5
CASSYSEGAAKNIQYF
>TRBV3-1
CASSLRIAGGQADTQYF
>TRBV28
CASSIDSFYEQYF
>TRBV6-1
CASSNRDRLRSGNTIYF
>TRBV20-1
CSAASAGVGAYEQYF
>TRBV7-8
CASSLSRTGGQPQHF
>TRBV5-5
CASSSVDRGEAFF
>TRBV19
CASSNPGLTNTGELFF
>TRBV24-1
CATSQTGSGELFF
>TRBV12-3/TRBV12-4
CASSLVGAGANVLTF
>TRBV20-1
CSARVFGTNQETQYF
>TRBV15
CATSEGLYGYTF
>TRBV9
CASSAGTGNTEAFF
>TRBV4-3
CASSQEETTNEKLFF
>TRBV9
CASSVGGDTQYF
>TRBV7-2
CASSLVGISNNQPQHF
>TRBV7-2
CASSTRQETNYGYTF
>TRBV29-1
CSVDLDRGQGYTF
>TRBV12-3/TRBV12-4
CASSVSGTGGSGELFF
>TRBV18
CASSPWGSGGDTEAFF
>TRBV7-9
CASSFYRVSGANVLTF
>TRBV29-1
CSVVILPYEQYF
>TRBV20-1
CSARNQDGQETQYF
>TRBV5-1
CASSPAGTPLEQYF
>TRBV27
CASSPTEYNEQFF
>TRBV12-3/TRBV12-4
CASSDVWGTEETQYF
>TRBV3-1
CASRQGVYTEAFF
>TRBV20-1
CSASTPAEAFF
>TRBV6-2/TRBV6-3
CASSYSSTVNEKLFF
>TRBV28
CASSLTGGHGYTF
>TRBV27
CASSDTGTSGSEQYF
>TRBV12-5
CASGPVGGGAFF
>TRBV20-1
CSARGWDGGPYEQYF
>TRBV19
CASSYRETSGYTF
>TRBV28
CASSLMTGINYGYTF
>TRBV29-1
CSVPRTSGRAAGNEQFF
>TRBV3-1
CASSHGQGALYSIQYF
>TRBV6-9
CASSFPSGPADYEQYF
>TRBV6-2/TRBV6-3
CASSEVSPPGHRPYEQYF
>TRBV6-2/TRBV6-3
CASSYGGLSGEQYF
>TRBV7-2
CASSLQRAGDNSPLHF
>TRBV27
CASSLYGTLSSGANVLTF
>TRBV9
CASSASGVFGQGAYDYTF
>TRBV11-2
CASSLVVTGETQYF